This section outlines one T cell receptor (beta chain) sequence together with its context. The antigen remains undetermined. The record originates from a study of T cells in localized non-small cell lung cancer. The study's findings and limits: Out of the top 100 tumor clones, a median about 57 were seen in adjacent lung. T cell clonality was highest in uninvolved adjacent lung, above tumor.

CDR1 and CDR2 from the germline V gene are MNHEY and SMNVEV (reference sequence). Trimming took off 2 bases at V and 1 base at J, with 6 bases between the two ends. This CDR3 contains 13 residues. Sequencing used immunoSEQ multiplex PCR; TCRdb keeps in-frame clones, though not all of them. Of roughly 84,000 clones in the sample, more than 75% were seen once. The clonotype was recovered from a woman aged 35 to 75 with stage I squamous cell lung carcinoma. The genes are TRBV27 and TRBJ2-7, with no clear D. Specimen: peripheral blood, collected before any cancer treatment. The CDR3 bases are TGTGCCAGCAGTTTAACGGATTCCTACGAGCAGTACTTC. The encoded protein is CASSLTDSYEQYF.